The T cell receptor beta chain under discussion was sequenced for a study of blood T cell repertoires in COVID-19. Whole-study context: Specimens from acute and convalescent COVID-19 originated in the United States, Italy and Spain. PBMCs, B-cell-depleted T cells, or T cells provided the cDNA or gDNA that made up the material.

In the study's own analysis: Reference gene primer amplification yielded estimated nucleated cell counts. Produced via immunoSEQ multiplex PCR; TCRdb's table is partial and in-frame only. That table supplies the V and J calls and clone size; D and trimming were determined from the DNA. The profile covers about 140,000 clones, with roughly 89% appearing a single time and about 4.3% taken by the ten largest. The germline CDR1 and CDR2 sequences are LNHDA and SQIVND (reference sequence). The CDR3 is made up of 17 amino acids. V lost 3 bases, J lost 6 bases, and 13 bases stayed unmatched. Sequenced: peripheral blood. The chain has TRBV19 and TRBJ2-1; 8 bases align to TRBD1. The source of this sequence is a woman in her 40s with acute or convalescent COVID-19. The CDR3 nucleotides read TGTGCCAGTAGTATGAGGAAGGGGACAGGCGACCTCAATGAGCAGTTCTTC. It encodes CASSMRKGTGDLNEQFF.